One sample yielded the 17 T cell receptor beta chains listed below, sequenced in a study of beta chain features in type 1 diabetes. TCRB transcripts that were expressed got sequenced, as all of the isolated RNA had been reverse transcribed. Profiling relied on immunoSEQ multiplex PCR, and the TCRdb table lists in-frame clones only, not all of them. Of under 200,000 clones detected, about 7.3% appear once; the ten largest clones hold 0.65%. Sequences were obtained from central memory CD4+ T cells from blood. These receptors came from a man aged 18 to 30 in good health.

The CDR3 loop reads CASSDRQVTMNTEAFF. The CDR3 DNA is TGTGCCAGCAGCGACCGGCAGGTTACCATGAACACTGAAGCTTTCTTT. V is TRBV9 and J is TRBJ1-1; D is ambiguous. Trimming took off 3 bases at V and 0 bases at J, with 15 bases between the two ends. Germline V gives CDR1 SGDLS, CDR2 YYNGEE. This CDR3 has 16 amino acids.

The chain combines TRBV7-2 with TRBJ2-3; 8 bases are shared with TRBD2. Looked up from germline, CDR1 is SGHTA and CDR2 is FQGNSA. Trimming took 5 bases from V and 4 from J; bases not matched to a gene: 5. The CDR3 runs 14 residues. In nucleotides, the CDR3 is TGTGCCAGCAGCCAAGGACTAGCTTCAGATACGCAGTATTTT. It translates to CASSQGLASDTQYF.

This clone was counted a few times. V usage is TRBV7-2 and J usage is TRBJ2-1, with D possibly being TRBD2 (6 bases). The CDR3 consists of 14 residues. The germline V gene encodes CDR1 SGHTA and CDR2 FQGNSA. V dropped 1 base and J dropped 6 bases, with 10 bases sitting between them. CDR3 sequence: CASSLVSSANEQFF. The CDR3 region has the DNA TGTGCCAGCAGCTTAGTTTCTAGCGCCAATGAGCAGTTCTTC.

This clone was seen a few times. This chain connects TRBV28 to TRBJ2-7; 10 positions match TRBD2. CDR1 MDHEN and CDR2 SYDVKM come from the germline V gene. This CDR3 region has 14 residues. Trimming removed 6 bases from V and 5 bases from J; junction bases left unmatched: 7. In DNA, the CDR3 is TGTGCCAGCAGCCCTAGCGGGGGAGGGGACGAGCAGTACTTC. This translates into CASSPSGGGDEQYF. Drawing the rest from reference TRBV28 and TRBJ2-7, the complete variable domain is DVKVTQSSRYLVKRTGEKVFLECVQDMDHENMFWYRQDPGLGLRLIYFSYDVKMKEKGDIPEGYSVSREKKERFSLILESASTNQTSMYLCASSPSGGGDEQYFGPGTRLTVT.

V is TRBV19 and J is TRBJ1-1, with 9 bases identical to TRBD1. Germline CDR1 LNHDA, CDR2 SQIVND (reference sequence). The J segment lost 5 bases and the V segment lost 7 bases, leaving 5 bases of the junction unmatched. The CDR3 totals 13 residues. The CDR3 coding sequence is TGTGCCAGTAAGGACAGGGGTAGGACTGAAGCTTTCTTT. It yields the protein CASKDRGRTEAFF.

This clone was counted only a few times. This chain connects TRBV7-2 to TRBJ2-3; D possibly corresponds to TRBD2 (5 bases). The germline V gene has CDR1 SGHTA and CDR2 FQGNSA. The CDR3 length is 15 residues. V shed 5 bases and J shed 2 bases, with 14 bases lying between them. CDR3 nucleotide sequence: TGTGCCAGCAGCACTAGACTAACCTACACAGATACGCAGTATTTT. It codes for CASSTRLTYTDTQYF. The whole variable domain, remainder taken from reference TRBV7-2 and TRBJ2-3, is GAGVSQSPSNKVTEKGKDVELRCDPISGHTALYWYRQSLGQGLEFLIYFQGNSAPDKSGLPSDRFSAERTGGSVSTLTIQRTQQEDSAVYLCASSTRLTYTDTQYFGPGTRLTVL.

The chain is built from TRBV6-6 and TRBJ1-5; D gene uncertain. There are 13 residues in the CDR3. V was clipped by 6 bases and J by 4 bases, with 10 bases between them. CDR1 and CDR2 from the germline V gene are MNHNY and SVGAGI (reference sequence). The CDR3 spells CASSEGLNQPQHF. The CDR3 coding sequence is TGTGCCAGCAGCGAGGGCTTGAATCAGCCCCAGCATTTT.

Only a few counts were recorded for this clone. The chain employs TRBV7-9 and TRBJ2-5; weak D call: TRBD1 (5 bases). CDR1 and CDR2 (germline): SEHNR, FQNEAQ (reference sequence). V was pared by 1 base and J by 2 bases, with 11 bases between. CDR3 length: 15 residues. CDR3 sequence: CASSLVLGLQETQYF. The CDR3 DNA follows: TGTGCCAGCAGCTTAGTGTTGGGGCTTCAAGAGACCCAGTACTTC.

In this sample, this clone turned up a few times. This rearrangement joins TRBV9 to TRBJ1-3, with 7 bases identical to TRBD1. J was trimmed by 2 bases and V by 0 bases; bases with no gene match: 8. Germline V lookup: CDR1 SGDLS, CDR2 YYNGEE. The CDR3 covers 17 residues. Here the CDR3 DNA reads TGTGCCAGCAGCGTAGCGGGACAGAGGGCAACTGGAAACACCATATATTTT. This gives the protein CASSVAGQRATGNTIYF.

V and J are TRBV5-1 and TRBJ2-1; 9 bases line up with TRBD2. V lost 1 base to trimming and J lost 8 bases; unmatched junction nucleotides: 7. Germline CDR1 reads SGHRS; CDR2 reads YFSETQ. CDR3 size: 15 residues. CDR3 protein: CASSLLSGRGHEQFF. DNA for the CDR3: TGCGCCAGCAGCTTGCTTAGCGGGAGAGGACATGAGCAGTTCTTC. The variable domain in full, with the rest retrieved from reference TRBV5-1 and TRBJ2-1, is KAGVTQTPRYLIKTRGQQVTLSCSPISGHRSVSWYQQTPGQGLQFLFEYFSETQRNKGNFPGRFSGRQFSNSRSEMNVSTLELGDSALYLCASSLLSGRGHEQFFGPGTRLTVL.

This clone was seen at least ten times. The chain combines TRBV25-1 with TRBJ1-2; D uncertain. V was pared by 7 bases and J by 4 bases, with 10 bases between. CDR1 MGHDK and CDR2 SYGVNS come from the germline V gene. The CDR3 totals 12 residues. The CDR3 sequence is CASMGGIYGYTF. The CDR3 bases are TGTGCCAGCATGGGCGGGATCTATGGCTACACCTTC.

This clone came up a few times. The genes are TRBV5-4 and TRBJ2-2; 8 positions agree with TRBD1. Per the germline V gene, CDR1 is SGHNT and CDR2 is YYREEE (reference sequence). This CDR3 has 15 residues. V lost 2 bases and J lost 4; bases outside the gene matches: 4. This CDR3 is CASSLRQGITGELFF. Here the CDR3 DNA reads TGTGCCAGCAGCTTAAGACAGGGGATCACCGGGGAGCTGTTTTTT.

This clone was seen a handful of times. The chain joins TRBV5-1 to TRBJ1-1, with D maybe TRBD1 (5 bases). The germline V gene encodes CDR1 SGHRS and CDR2 YFSETQ. The CDR3 is made up of 14 amino acids. The V gene lost 4 bases and the J gene lost 4 bases, with 14 bases spanning the gap. CDR3 sequence reads: CASSQGALGTEAFF. In nucleotides, the CDR3 is TGCGCCAGCAGCCAAGGGGCCCTGGGCACTGAAGCTTTCTTT.

The chain links TRBV6-1 to TRBJ1-3; 7 bases are a match to TRBD1. Trimming removed 5 bases from V and 6 bases from J; junction bases left unmatched: 4. Germline values: CDR1 MNHNS, CDR2 SASEGT. This CDR3 has 13 amino acids. CDR3 in amino acids: CASSTQGPNTIYF. Written as DNA, the CDR3 is TGTGCCAGCAGTACACAGGGGCCAAACACCATATATTTT.

In this sample, this clone turned up many times. This chain uses TRBV7-3 with TRBJ2-7, with TRBD1 matching 8 bases. V lost 5 bases and J lost 2; bases outside the gene matches: 5. CDR1 SGHTA and CDR2 FQGTGA come from the germline V gene. The CDR3 spans 14 residues. The CDR3 region has the DNA TGTGCCAGCAGCCCCGGACAGGGAGCCTACGAGCAGTACTTC. Its translation: CASSPGQGAYEQYF. The complete variable domain, with remaining parts taken from reference TRBV7-3 and TRBJ2-7, reads GAGVSQTPSNKVTEKGKYVELRCDPISGHTALYWYRQSLGQGPEFLIYFQGTGAADDSGLPNDRFFAVRPEGSVSTLKIQRTERGDSAVYLCASSPGQGAYEQYFGPGTRLTVT.

This sequence joins TRBV6-1 and TRBJ2-7; 9 bases align to TRBD1. The CDR3 is 14 amino acids. Germline CDR1 MNHNS, CDR2 SASEGT. Unmatched junction bases numbered 8, after V lost 6 bases and J lost 5 bases. The CDR3 coding sequence is TGTGCCAGCAGGCTCCGGGACAGGGCCCACGAGCAGTACTTC. Translation gives CASRLRDRAHEQYF.

This chain uses TRBV29-1 with TRBJ2-3; 14 nucleotides agree with TRBD2. The CDR3 totals 16 residues. The V segment lost 4 bases and the J segment 3 bases; nucleotides outside the gene matches: 6. Germline lookup yields CDR1 SQVTM and CDR2 ANQGSEA. The CDR3 region is CSVGGGTSGRTDTQYF. For the CDR3, the DNA is TGCAGCGTTGGGGGGGGGACTAGCGGGAGAACAGATACGCAGTATTTT.